This passage covers 28 T cell receptor beta chains from one sample sequenced in a study of draining lymph node invasion in breast cancer. TCRdb reanalysed the bulk RNA-seq reads using MiXCR and keeps one entry per CDR3 protein. Altogether approximately 800 distinct CDR3 sequences are present, about 75% being singletons, with the ten largest covering around 40%. The CD4+ CD45RA- CD25- gate defined the sorted memory conventional CD4 T cells. The sample taken for sequencing was sorted memory CD4+ effector T cells from the tumor. Every receptor here comes from a female donor with luminal breast cancer.

This sequence joins TRBV20-1 and TRBJ1-2, with no clear D. CDR1 and CDR2 (germline): DFQATT, SNEGSKA (reference sequence). Deletions cut 6 bases from V and 2 bases from J, with 16 bases between. This CDR3 comprises 14 residues. DNA for the CDR3: TGCAGTGCGAGGGATCTTACTACGAACTATGGCTACACCTTC. This translates into CSARDLTTNYGYTF.

This clonotype was seen more than once but under ten times. The V call is TRBV19, the J call TRBJ2-6, with 7 bases fitting TRBD1. The germline V gene encodes CDR1 LNHDA and CDR2 SQIVND (reference sequence). Trimming at V came to 9 bases and at J to 3 bases, leaving 5 bases not matched to a gene. The CDR3 length is 14 residues. The CDR3 spells CASTGVGGANVLTF. CDR3 sequence (DNA): TGTGCCAGCACAGGGGTAGGTGGGGCCAACGTCCTGACTTTC. The full variable domain, rest sourced from reference TRBV19 and TRBJ2-6, is DGGITQSPKYLFRKEGQNVTLSCEQNLNHDAMYWYRQDPGQGLRLIYYSQIVNDFQKGDIAEGYSVSREKKESFPLTVTSAQKNPTAFYLCASTGVGGANVLTFGAGSRLTVL.

The chain links TRBV6-5 to TRBJ2-1, with 10 bases aligning to TRBD2. The CDR3 has 15 amino acids. The V gene's germline CDR1 is MNHEY and CDR2 SVGAGI. After removal of 6 bases from V and 6 bases from J, the junction contained 8 bases not matched to a gene. CDR3 DNA: TGTGCCAGCAGCTCAGCGGGGGGGCGGTCCAATGAGCAGTTCTTC. Amino acid sequence: CASSSAGGRSNEQFF.

The V and J genes are TRBV5-1 and TRBJ2-7; a possible D gene is TRBD1 (7 bases). Between the trimmed V and J ends, which lost 0 bases and 6 bases, there was a span of 10 bases. The CDR3 extends over 13 amino acids. Germline V gene sequence: CDR1 SGHRS, CDR2 YFSETQ. This CDR3 is CASSLGQGGEQYF. The CDR3 nucleotides read TGCGCCAGCAGCTTGGGCCAGGGGGGCGAGCAGTACTTC.

This rearrangement joins TRBV20-1 to TRBJ2-3, with 9 bases identical to TRBD2. Germline V gene data show CDR1 as DFQATT and CDR2 as SNEGSKA (reference sequence). The CDR3 runs to 15 residues. V trimming: 5 bases; J trimming: 0 bases; junction bases outside the gene matches: 6. CDR3 nucleotide sequence: TGCAGTGCTCACCGGGCGGGAGGGAGCACAGATACGCAGTATTTT. Translating it yields CSAHRAGGSTDTQYF.

V gene TRBV5-1 combines with J gene TRBJ1-1; a weak D match, TRBD1 (5 bases). Trimming removed 0 bases at V and 1 base at J, with 7 bases between. The germline gives CDR1 SGHRS, CDR2 YFSETQ. The CDR3 is made up of 14 amino acids. CDR3 sequence: CASSLGDGNTEAFF. CDR3 in DNA: TGCGCCAGCAGCTTGGGGGACGGGAACACTGAAGCTTTCTTT.

The chain uses TRBV11-2 and TRBJ2-3, with 15 bases lining up with TRBD2. CDR1 and CDR2 from the germline V gene are SGHAT and FQNNGV. After removal of 6 bases from V and 8 bases from J, the junction contained 9 bases not matched to a gene. CDR3 size: 16 residues. CDR3 sequence: CASRSRTSGGAGTQYF. The CDR3 DNA sequence: TGTGCCAGCAGGTCCCGGACTAGCGGGGGGGCTGGTACGCAGTATTTT. The full variable domain, with the rest looked up from reference TRBV11-2 and TRBJ2-3, is EAGVAQSPRYKIIEKRQSVAFWCNPISGHATLYWYQQILGQGPKLLIQFQNNGVVDDSQLPKDRFSAERLKGVDSTLKIQPAKLEDSAVYLCASRSRTSGGAGTQYFGPGTRLTVL.

The chain combines TRBV6-2 or TRBV6-3 with TRBJ1-5, with 7 bases that match TRBD1. Losses at the gene ends were 6 bases for V and 3 bases for J; bases not matched to a gene: 5. From germline, CDR1 is MNHEY and CDR2 SVGEGT. This CDR3 is built from 14 residues. The CDR3 protein is CASRFRGDNQPQHF. The CDR3 nucleotides are TGTGCCAGCAGATTCAGGGGGGACAATCAGCCCCAGCATTTT.

The V gene is TRBV20-1, the J gene TRBJ2-7, with D perhaps being TRBD1 or TRBD2 (6 bases each). V lost 3 bases to trimming and J lost 6 bases, with 18 bases between them. Germline-derived CDR1 and CDR2 are DFQATT and SNEGSKA (reference sequence). The CDR3 runs to 14 residues. The chain's CDR3 is CSASGGLRAGEQYF. The DNA for the CDR3 is TGCAGTGCTAGTGGGGGGCTCCGGGCGGGCGAGCAGTACTTC.

The chain couples TRBV14 to TRBJ2-4; weak D call: TRBD1 (5 bases). CDR1 SGHDN and CDR2 FVKESK come from the germline V gene. The CDR3 contains 15 residues. The V gene lost 4 bases and the J gene lost 6 bases, with 16 bases spanning the gap. For the CDR3, the DNA is TGTGCCAGCAGCCCGCCCGGTGGCAGGGCAAACATTCAGTACTTC. It codes for CASSPPGGRANIQYF. The whole variable domain, filled in from reference TRBV14 and TRBJ2-4, reads EAGVTQFPSHSVIEKGQTVTLRCDPISGHDNLYWYRRVMGKEIKFLLHFVKESKQDESGMPNNRFLAERTGGTYSTLKVQPAELEDSGVYFCASSPPGGRANIQYFGAGTRLSVL.

This clonotype was seen a few times. The chain couples TRBV27 to TRBJ1-2, with 7 bases identical to TRBD1. J was trimmed by 1 base and V by 5 bases; bases with no gene match: 16. The length of the CDR3 is 18 residues. CDR1 MNHEY and CDR2 SMNVEV come from the germline V gene (reference sequence). CDR3 in amino acids: CASSRKGAAGSYNYGYTF. The CDR3 DNA reads as TGTGCCAGCAGTAGGAAGGGGGCAGCCGGTAGTTATAACTATGGCTACACCTTC.

V gene TRBV12-3 or TRBV12-4 combines with J gene TRBJ1-5; TRBD1 agrees at 8 bases. The CDR3 runs to 15 residues. V shed 2 bases, J shed 6 bases, and the junction held 6 bases outside the gene matches. As DNA, the CDR3 is TGTGCCAGCAGTTTACCTGGACAGGGCATTCAGCCCCAGCATTTT. Its translation: CASSLPGQGIQPQHF.

The table lists this clonotype with a few counts. This chain connects TRBV6-5 to TRBJ2-3; D possibly corresponds to TRBD2 (5 bases). The germline gives CDR1 MNHEY, CDR2 SVGAGI. V was shortened by 6 bases and J by 3 bases, with 10 bases between the two germline ends. The CDR3 loop spans 13 amino acids. The CDR3 nucleotides read TGTGCCAGCAGACTGACGGGAACAGATACGCAGTATTTT. Amino acids: CASRLTGTDTQYF.

This chain uses TRBV12-3 or TRBV12-4 with TRBJ2-5; no reliable D call. This CDR3 has 14 residues. Trimming stripped 10 bases from V and 0 bases from J, with 15 bases between. The CDR3 sequence: CATKEELNQETQYF. The DNA for the CDR3 is TGTGCCACCAAGGAAGAGCTTAACCAAGAGACCCAGTACTTC.

V and J are TRBV6-1 and TRBJ1-3; D is perhaps TRBD1 (5 bases). This CDR3 region has 16 residues. Germline-derived CDR1 and CDR2 are MNHNS and SASEGT. Between the trimmed V and J ends, which lost 1 base and 4 bases, there was a span of 14 bases. In DNA, the CDR3 is TGTGCCAGCAGTGAAGGCGTCGTGGGGCGCGGAAACACCATATATTTT. Translation: CASSEGVVGRGNTIYF.

This clonotype was seen a few times. V is TRBV3-1 and J is TRBJ1-5; 8 bases match TRBD1. Trimming cost V 4 bases and J 7 bases; bases outside gene matches: 3. CDR1 is LGHDT and CDR2 is YNNKEL in the germline V gene (reference sequence). This CDR3 is built from 13 residues. In DNA, the CDR3 is TGTGCCAGCAGCCGGACAGGGCGCCAGCCCCAGCATTTT. It specifies CASSRTGRQPQHF. Together with reference TRBV3-1 and TRBJ1-5, the CDR3 gives the full variable domain: DTAVSQTPKYLVTQMGNDKSIKCEQNLGHDTMYWYKQDSKKFLKIMFSYNNKELIINETVPNRFSPKSPDKAHLNLHINSLELGDSAVYFCASSRTGRQPQHFGDGTRLSIL.

In this sample, this clonotype turned up once. The chain carries TRBV30 and TRBJ1-1; a weak D match, TRBD1 (5 bases). Germline values: CDR1 GTSNPN, CDR2 SVGIG (reference sequence). V shed 0 bases and J shed 6 bases, with 11 bases lying between them. CDR3 length: 13 amino acids. Written as DNA, the CDR3 is TGTGCCTGGAGTGTAAGGGGTGGAGCTGAAGCTTTCTTT. Translating gives CAWSVRGGAEAFF.

The rearrangement uses TRBV7-9 and TRBJ1-1; perhaps TRBD1 as D (5 bases). Germline V gene lookup returns CDR1 SEHNR and CDR2 FQNEAQ (reference sequence). V dropped 3 bases and J dropped 0 bases, with 5 bases sitting between them. The CDR3 has 13 residues. CDR3 region: CASSLDMNTEAFF. Written as DNA, the CDR3 is TGTGCCAGCAGCTTGGACATGAACACTGAAGCTTTCTTT.

This sequence joins TRBV12-3 or TRBV12-4 and TRBJ1-5, with D perhaps TRBD1 (6 bases). The CDR3 extends over 13 amino acids. Trimming pared 5 bases from V and 4 bases from J, leaving 9 bases between. The CDR3 here is CASSPQGNQPQHF. CDR3 DNA sequence: TGTGCCAGCAGTCCCCAGGGGAATCAGCCCCAGCATTTT.

This rearrangement joins TRBV20-1 to TRBJ2-2, with 8 bases matching TRBD1. The ends lost 1 base at V and 5 bases at J; junction bases unmatched: 3. The CDR3 is made up of 14 amino acids. Germline assignment: CDR1 DFQATT and CDR2 SNEGSKA (reference sequence). In DNA form, the CDR3 reads TGCAGTGCTAGAGTTACAGGGGGGACCGGGGAGCTGTTTTTT. Translating gives CSARVTGGTGELFF.

The chain has TRBV10-2 and TRBJ1-1, with D tentatively TRBD1 (6 bases). The germline V gene encodes CDR1 WSHSY and CDR2 SAAADI. V dropped 10 bases and J dropped 0 bases, with 21 bases sitting between them. The CDR3 consists of 16 residues. The CDR3 spells CAISLAGGYVNTEAFF. The CDR3 DNA reads TGCGCCATTTCCCTCGCGGGGGGCTACGTGAACACTGAAGCTTTCTTT.

The chain is built from TRBV18 and TRBJ2-5, with D tentatively TRBD1 or TRBD2 (5 bases each). V lost 3 bases and J lost 1, with 9 bases in between. Germline values: CDR1 KGHSH, CDR2 LQKENI. The CDR3 spans 14 residues. CDR3 sequence reads: CASSPGTPQETQYF. The CDR3 DNA reads as TGTGCCAGCTCACCGGGGACGCCCCAAGAGACCCAGTACTTC. Full variable domain (outside the CDR3, taken from reference TRBV18 and TRBJ2-5): NAGVMQNPRHLVRRRGQEARLRCSPMKGHSHVYWYRQLPEEGLKFMVYLQKENIIDESGMPKERFSAEFPKEGPSILRIQQVVRGDSAAYFCASSPGTPQETQYFGPGTRLLVL.

This chain joins TRBV7-8 and TRBJ1-2; 9 bases align to TRBD1. CDR1 is SGHVS and CDR2 is FQNEAQ in the germline V gene. The CDR3 runs to 14 residues. Trimming cost V 3 bases and J 6 bases; bases outside gene matches: 5. CDR3 DNA sequence: TGTGCCAGCAGCTTTTACAGGGGGCCCAATGGCTACACCTTC. Its translation: CASSFYRGPNGYTF.

This clonotype has just a few counts. The chain recombines TRBV10-2 with TRBJ1-2; D is ambiguous. Looked up from germline, CDR1 is WSHSY and CDR2 is SAAADI. Trimming stripped 2 bases from V and 8 bases from J, with 6 bases between. This CDR3 is built from 11 residues. CDR3: CASSEGWGYTF. The CDR3 DNA reads TGCGCCAGCAGTGAGGGGTGGGGCTACACCTTC.

This clonotype is a singleton in its sample. CDR3 in amino acids: CASYPGQFPNEQFF. CDR3 nucleotide sequence: TGTGCCAGCTACCCGGGACAGTTCCCCAATGAGCAGTTCTTC. The chain links TRBV28 to TRBJ2-1, with 7 bases aligning to TRBD1. The V and J ends lost 8 bases and 6 bases, in that order; junction bases with no gene match: 10. Germline V gene data show CDR1 as MDHEN and CDR2 as SYDVKM. CDR3 length: 14 residues.

The chain employs TRBV7-3 and TRBJ1-2, with a weak D call TRBD1 (5 bases). The length of the CDR3 is 14 residues. The V and J ends lost 2 bases and 8 bases respectively, with 15 bases between them. CDR1 is SGHTA and CDR2 is FQGTGA in the germline V gene. CDR3 protein: CASSLGDPPSGYTF. As DNA, the CDR3 is TGTGCCAGCAGCTTAGGGGACCCCCCTAGCGGCTACACCTTC.

The rearrangement joins TRBV5-4 to TRBJ2-1, with a weak D call TRBD1 (6 bases). Germline values: CDR1 SGHNT, CDR2 YYREEE (reference sequence). There are 15 residues in the CDR3. Trimming left V 2 bases short and J 8 bases short, with 17 bases between. CDR3 in DNA: TGTGCCAGCAGCTTTGGGGCAGGGGCATGGGATGAGCAGTTCTTC. Translating it yields CASSFGAGAWDEQFF. The full variable domain, rest sourced from reference TRBV5-4 and TRBJ2-1, is ETGVTQSPTHLIKTRGQQVTLRCSSQSGHNTVSWYQQALGQGPQFIFQYYREEENGRGNFPPRFSGLQFPNYSSELNVNALELDDSALYLCASSFGAGAWDEQFFGPGTRLTVL.

The J gene is TRBJ1-6, the V gene TRBV7-2; no firm D call. The CDR3 length is 13 residues. Germline V gene sequence: CDR1 SGHTA, CDR2 FQGNSA. V was pared by 5 bases and J by 9 bases, with 11 bases between. CDR3 DNA: TGTGCCAGCAGCCCTAGACGGACTTCACCCCTCCACTTT. Encoded protein: CASSPRRTSPLHF.